This T cell receptor beta chain was documented in a study of response to subunit inactivated influenza vaccine. TCRdb called the RT-PCR reads again in MiXCR, with one record for every CDR3 protein. The table has about 700,000 distinct CDR3 sequences, over 11% seen once; the top ten hold 6.5% to 8.5%. The sample holds a few counts of this clonotype. What it binds is unknown. Points from the study as a whole: A suggestion made by the authors is that each seasonal influenza vaccination recruits few new T cells.

The CDR3 contains 16 residues. Germline V gives CDR1 SEHNR, CDR2 FQNEAQ (reference sequence). Between the trimmed V and J ends, which lost 5 bases and 1 base, there was a span of 17 bases. Sequences were derived from PBMCs from blood, sampled 14 to 15 days before vaccination. The sequence was obtained from a middle-aged man who received an inactivated influenza vaccine. The rearrangement links TRBV7-9 to TRBJ1-1; D is unresolved. The CDR3 spells CASSPPVGPQNTEAFF. CDR3 bases: TGTGCCAGCAGCCCTCCGGTAGGACCACAGAACACTGAAGCTTTCTTT.